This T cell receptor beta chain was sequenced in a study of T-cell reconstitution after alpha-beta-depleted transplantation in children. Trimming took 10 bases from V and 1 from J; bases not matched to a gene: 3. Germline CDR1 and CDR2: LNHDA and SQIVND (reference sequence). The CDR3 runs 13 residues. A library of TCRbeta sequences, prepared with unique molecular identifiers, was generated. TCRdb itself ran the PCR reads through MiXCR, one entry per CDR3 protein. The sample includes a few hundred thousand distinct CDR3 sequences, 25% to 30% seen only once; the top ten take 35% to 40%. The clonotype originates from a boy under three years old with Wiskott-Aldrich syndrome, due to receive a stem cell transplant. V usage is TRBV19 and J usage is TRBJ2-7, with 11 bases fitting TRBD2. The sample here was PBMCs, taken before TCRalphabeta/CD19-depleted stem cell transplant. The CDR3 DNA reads TGTGCCACCAGACTAGCGGGATCCTACGAGCAGTACTTC. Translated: CATRLAGSYEQYF.